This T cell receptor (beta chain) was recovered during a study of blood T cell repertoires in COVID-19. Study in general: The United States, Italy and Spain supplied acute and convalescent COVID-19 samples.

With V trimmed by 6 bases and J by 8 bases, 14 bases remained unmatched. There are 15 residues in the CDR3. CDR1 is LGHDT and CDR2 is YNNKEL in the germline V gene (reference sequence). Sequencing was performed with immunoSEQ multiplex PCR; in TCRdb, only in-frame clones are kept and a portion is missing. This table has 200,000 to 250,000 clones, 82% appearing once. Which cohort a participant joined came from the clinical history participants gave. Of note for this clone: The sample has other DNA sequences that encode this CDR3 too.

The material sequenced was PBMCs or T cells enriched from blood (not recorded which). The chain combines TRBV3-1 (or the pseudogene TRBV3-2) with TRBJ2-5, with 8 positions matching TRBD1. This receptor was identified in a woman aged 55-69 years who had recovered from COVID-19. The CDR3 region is CASRRAGGAGETQYF. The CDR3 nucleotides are TGTGCCAGCAGACGAGCAGGGGGCGCAGGGGAAACCCAGTACTTC.